The 14 T cell receptor beta chains below come from one sample, sequenced in a study of blood T cell repertoires in COVID-19. Using immunoSEQ multiplex PCR, the repertoire was profiled, and TCRdb retains in-frame clones only, with some absent. The sample carries some 90,000 clones, 65% to 90% recorded once. The source material was peripheral blood. The receptors stem from a man of 80 years or more with active or convalescent COVID-19.

The V call is TRBV7-6, the J call TRBJ2-7; 9 nucleotides agree with TRBD2. In germline, CDR1 is SGHVS, CDR2 FNYEAQ. This CDR3 has 15 residues. The junction had 12 bases not matched to a gene; V was cut back by 7 bases and J by 5 bases. CDR3 in DNA: TGTGCCAGCACCAAGAGTCCCCTAGCGGGAAACGAGCAGTACTTC. As protein: CASTKSPLAGNEQYF.

The chain joins TRBV7-9 to TRBJ1-2; TRBD1 matches at 11 bases. Germline CDR1 SEHNR, CDR2 FQNEAQ (reference sequence). The CDR3 spans 15 residues. V lost 5 bases to trimming and J lost 5 bases; unmatched junction nucleotides: 7. The CDR3 DNA reads TGTGCCAGCAGCACCTGGGGACAGGGGGTTTATGGCTACACCTTC. This sequence encodes CASSTWGQGVYGYTF.

CDR3 sequence reads: CASSVIADSYEQYF. The CDR3 nucleotides are TGTGCCAGCAGCGTCATAGCGGACTCCTACGAGCAGTACTTC. The V and J genes are TRBV9 and TRBJ2-7, with D perhaps matching TRBD2 (6 bases). Germline CDR1 is SGDLS and CDR2 is YYNGEE. The V end was cut by 2 bases, the J end by 0 bases, with 9 bases between. This CDR3 spans 14 amino acids.

The CDR3 DNA reads as TGTGCCAGCAGCCCATGGGGGGGATTACTTTACAATGAGCAGTTCTTC. Residues: CASSPWGGLLYNEQFF. The chain employs TRBV3-1 (or the pseudogene TRBV3-2) and TRBJ2-1; 7 bases agree with TRBD2. The CDR3 is 16 residues long. J was trimmed by 4 bases and V by 4 bases; bases with no gene match: 10. Germline CDR1 is LGHDT and CDR2 is YNNKEL (reference sequence).

V is TRBV5-4 and J is TRBJ1-4, with D perhaps matching TRBD1 (5 bases). V lost 1 base and J lost 7, with 8 bases in between. Germline assignment: CDR1 SGHNT and CDR2 YYREEE (reference sequence). The CDR3 has 13 amino acids. CDR3: CASSLPGREKLFF. The CDR3 DNA is TGTGCCAGCAGCTTGCCAGGGCGTGAAAAACTGTTTTTT.

The chain carries TRBV27 and TRBJ2-2; D is undetermined. Germline V CDR1 and CDR2: MNHEY, SMNVEV (reference sequence). Trimming removed 9 bases at V and 4 bases at J, with 15 bases between. This CDR3 has 14 residues. CDR3 coding DNA: TGTGCCAGGCTGACCGAGGAGTGCACCGGGGAGCTGTTTTTT. It codes for CARLTEECTGELFF.

In its sample, this clone was seen once. V gene TRBV24-1 combines with J gene TRBJ1-1; TRBD1 aligns across 8 bases. The V gene end was trimmed by 5 bases and the J gene end by 5 bases; junction bases not matched to a gene: 18. The CDR3 is made up of 18 amino acids. Germline values: CDR1 KGHDR, CDR2 SFDVKD. CDR3: CATSAGDRSRSVGTEAFF. In nucleotides, the CDR3 is TGTGCCACCAGTGCCGGGGACAGGAGCCGATCCGTTGGGACTGAAGCTTTCTTT.

The gene calls are TRBV9 and TRBJ1-6, with 11 bases fitting TRBD1. The length of the CDR3 is 14 residues. CDR1 is SGDLS, CDR2 YYNGEE, per germline. The V and J ends lost 5 bases and 10 bases, in that order; junction bases with no gene match: 5. CDR3 DNA: TGTGCCAGCAGTCCCGGGACAGGGGGATCACCCCTCCACTTT. This sequence encodes CASSPGTGGSPLHF.

The J gene is TRBJ2-1, the V gene TRBV18, with TRBD1 matching 9 bases. The V segment lost 6 bases and the J segment 9 bases; nucleotides outside the gene matches: 9. The CDR3 spans 14 residues. Germline-derived CDR1 and CDR2 are KGHSH and LQKENI. CDR3 amino acids: CASSPGTGLGEQFF. CDR3 nucleotides: TGTGCCAGCTCGCCCGGGACAGGGTTAGGTGAGCAGTTCTTC.

V and J are TRBV12-3 or TRBV12-4 and TRBJ1-1; a weak D match, TRBD1 (5 bases). The CDR3 contains 13 residues. The V end was cut by 3 bases, the J end by 1 base, with 6 bases between. The CDR3 nucleotides read TGTGCCAGCAGTTTCGACAGGAACACTGAAGCTTTCTTT. Encoded protein: CASSFDRNTEAFF.

The rearrangement uses TRBV6-5 and TRBJ2-1, with 9 bases matching TRBD1. Germline V CDR1 and CDR2: MNHEY, SVGAGI. J was trimmed by 5 bases and V by 5 bases; bases with no gene match: 7. The length of the CDR3 is 15 residues. The CDR3 loop is CASSNDRGLNNEQFF. DNA for the CDR3: TGTGCCAGCAGTAACGACAGGGGGTTGAACAATGAGCAGTTCTTC.

The rearrangement joins TRBV5-8 to TRBJ1-2; D is unclear. The CDR3 has 14 residues. Trimming cost V 0 bases and J 2 bases, with 8 bases left between them. The germline V gene encodes CDR1 SGHTS and CDR2 YDEGEE. CDR3 residues: CASSLVGLNYGYTF. The CDR3 bases are TGTGCCAGCAGCTTGGTAGGACTGAACTATGGCTACACCTTC.

This clone is a singleton in its sample. The V gene is TRBV18, the J gene TRBJ2-3, with TRBD2 matching 13 bases. Trimming took 2 bases from V and 0 from J; bases not matched to a gene: 2. The length of the CDR3 is 17 residues. Germline CDR1 KGHSH, CDR2 LQKENI. CDR3 bases: TGTGCCAGCTCACCAAGGACTAGCGGGAGTAGCACAGATACGCAGTATTTT. Its protein product is CASSPRTSGSSTDTQYF.

This chain connects TRBV19 to TRBJ1-2; D is perhaps TRBD1 (5 bases). CDR1 and CDR2 from the germline V gene are LNHDA and SQIVND (reference sequence). V dropped 6 bases and J dropped 6 bases, with 14 bases sitting between them. This CDR3 is 13 amino acids long. CDR3 loop: CASSGRGWDGYTF. The CDR3 nucleotides read TGTGCCAGTAGCGGGCGGGGCTGGGATGGCTACACCTTC.